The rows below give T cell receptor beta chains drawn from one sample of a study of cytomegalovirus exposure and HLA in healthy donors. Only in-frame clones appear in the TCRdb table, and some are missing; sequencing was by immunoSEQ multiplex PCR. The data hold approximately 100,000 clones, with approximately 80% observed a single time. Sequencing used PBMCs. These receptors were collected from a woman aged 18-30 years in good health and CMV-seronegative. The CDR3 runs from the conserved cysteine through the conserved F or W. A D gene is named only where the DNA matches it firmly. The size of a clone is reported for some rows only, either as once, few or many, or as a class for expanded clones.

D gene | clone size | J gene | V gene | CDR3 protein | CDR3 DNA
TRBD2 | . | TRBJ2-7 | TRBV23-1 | CASTSRRESPIKSYEQYF | TGCGCCAGCACCTCACGGCGGGAGTCTCCTATTAAATCCTACGAGCAGTACTTC
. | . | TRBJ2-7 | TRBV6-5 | CASRQGGRNEQYF | TGTGCCAGCAGACAGGGTGGTAGGAACGAGCAGTACTTC
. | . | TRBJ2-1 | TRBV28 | CASSLSDSYNEQFF | TGTGCCAGCAGTTTATCAGATTCCTACAATGAGCAGTTCTTC
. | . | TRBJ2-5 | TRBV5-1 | CASSLFRSGETQYF | TGCGCCAGCAGCTTGTTCAGGAGCGGAGAGACCCAGTACTTC
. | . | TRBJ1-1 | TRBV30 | CAQGNLNTEAFF | TGTGCGCAGGGAAATCTGAACACTGAAGCTTTCTTT
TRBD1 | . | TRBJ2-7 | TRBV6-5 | CASSFAGGSYEQYF | TGTGCCAGCAGTTTCGCAGGGGGCTCTTACGAGCAGTACTTC
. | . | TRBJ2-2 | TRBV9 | CASSVGETGELFF | TGTGCCAGCAGCGTGGGCGAGACCGGGGAGCTGTTTTTT
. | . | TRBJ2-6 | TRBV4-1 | CASSQDAGSGANVLTF | TGCGCCAGCAGCCAAGACGCCGGCTCTGGGGCCAACGTCCTGACTTTC
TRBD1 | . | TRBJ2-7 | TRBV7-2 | CASSLAWTGSREQYF | TGTGCCAGCAGCTTAGCCTGGACAGGATCACGCGAGCAGTACTTC
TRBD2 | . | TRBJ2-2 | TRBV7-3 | CASSLNRGTSTGELFF | TGTGCCAGCAGCTTAAATCGAGGGACTAGCACCGGGGAGCTGTTTTTT
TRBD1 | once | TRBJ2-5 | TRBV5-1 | CASSLGGRGPETQYF | TGCGCCAGCAGCTTGGGGGGCAGGGGGCCGGAGACCCAGTACTTC
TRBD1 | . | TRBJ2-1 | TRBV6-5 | CASSYGTGYNEQFF | TGTGCCAGCAGTTACGGGACAGGCTACAATGAGCAGTTCTTC
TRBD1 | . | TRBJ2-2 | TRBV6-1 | CASSGWAGTGFNTGELFF | TGTGCCAGCAGTGGATGGGCCGGGACAGGGTTTAACACCGGGGAGCTGTTTTTT
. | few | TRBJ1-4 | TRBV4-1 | CASSQESGRGSEKLFF | TGCGCCAGCAGCCAAGAATCCGGTCGAGGGAGTGAAAAACTGTTTTTT
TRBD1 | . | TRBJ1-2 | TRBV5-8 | CASIIAHRTGRLGYTF | TGTGCCAGCATCATTGCCCATAGGACAGGGAGGTTGGGCTACACCTTC
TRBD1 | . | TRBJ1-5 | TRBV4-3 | CASSQEKGASNQPQHF | TGCGCCAGCAGCCAGGAAAAGGGGGCGAGCAATCAGCCCCAGCATTTT
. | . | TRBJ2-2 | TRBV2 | CASSDGSQGGELFF | TGTGCCAGCAGTGATGGGTCCCAGGGGGGGGAGCTGTTTTTT
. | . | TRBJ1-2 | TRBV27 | CASSSRAHYGYTF | TGTGCCAGCAGTAGCCGTGCCCACTATGGCTACACCTTC
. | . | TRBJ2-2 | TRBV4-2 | CASSPLPGLNTGELFF | TGTGCCAGCAGTCCTCTACCGGGACTTAACACCGGGGAGCTGTTTTTT
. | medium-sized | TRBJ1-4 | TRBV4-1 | CASSQAQRSEINEKLFF | TGCGCCAGCAGCCAAGCCCAACGATCCGAGATAAATGAAAAACTGTTTTTT
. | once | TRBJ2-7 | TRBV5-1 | CASSQNIDEQYF | TGCGCCAGCAGCCAGAATATTGACGAGCAGTACTTC
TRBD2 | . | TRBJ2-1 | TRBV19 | CASTRGDRYNEQFF | TGTGCCAGTACCCGGGGGGACCGGTACAATGAGCAGTTCTTC
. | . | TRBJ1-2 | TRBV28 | CASAQGGNYGYTF | TGTGCCAGCGCCCAAGGGGGTAACTATGGCTACACCTTC
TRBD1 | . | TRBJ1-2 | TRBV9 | CASSMEDRADYGYTF | TGTGCCAGCAGCATGGAGGACAGGGCTGACTATGGCTACACCTTC
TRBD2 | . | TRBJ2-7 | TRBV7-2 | CASSRPTSGSPYEQYF | TGTGCCAGCAGCCGACCGACTAGCGGCTCCCCCTACGAGCAGTACTTC
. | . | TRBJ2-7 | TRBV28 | CASKRSRGAYEQYF | TGTGCCAGCAAGAGGTCCAGGGGGGCCTACGAGCAGTACTTC
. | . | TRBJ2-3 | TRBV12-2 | CASRTRTSGGITDTQYF | TGTGCAAGTCGCACCCGGACTAGCGGGGGGATCACAGATACGCAGTATTTT
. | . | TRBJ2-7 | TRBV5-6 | CASSQGAGLNEQYF | TGTGCCAGCAGTCAAGGCGCAGGGCTGAACGAGCAGTACTTC
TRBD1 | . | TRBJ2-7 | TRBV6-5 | CASSVGQYYEQYF | TGTGCCAGCAGTGTGGGACAGTACTACGAGCAGTACTTC
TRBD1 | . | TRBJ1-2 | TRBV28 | CASSLWTTGYDGYTF | TGTGCCAGCAGTTTATGGACGACAGGGTACGATGGCTACACCTTC
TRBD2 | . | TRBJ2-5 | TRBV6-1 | CASSEIGGETQYF | TGTGCCAGCAGTGAAATCGGGGGGGAGACCCAGTACTTC
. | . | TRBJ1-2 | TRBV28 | CASSPTGHGYTF | TGTGCCAGCAGTCCCACAGGCCATGGCTACACCTTC
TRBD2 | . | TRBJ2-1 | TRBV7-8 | CASSLVSGGIKNEQFF | TGTGCCAGCAGCTTAGTAAGCGGGGGGATCAAGAATGAGCAGTTCTTC
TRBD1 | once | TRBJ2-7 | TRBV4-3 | CAPTGSGTGRLASSEQYF | TGCGCCCCCACGGGTTCAGGGACAGGGCGCTTAGCCTCCTCCGAGCAGTACTTC
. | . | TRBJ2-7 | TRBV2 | CASSEAHESPWESYEQYF | TGTGCCAGCAGTGAAGCGCACGAATCCCCTTGGGAGTCCTACGAGCAGTACTTC
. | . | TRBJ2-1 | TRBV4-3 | CASSQDLGRSSYNEQFF | TGCGCCAGCAGCCAAGATCTTGGGAGGAGCTCCTACAATGAGCAGTTCTTC
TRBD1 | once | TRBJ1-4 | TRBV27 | CASSPGQRFLNEKLFF | TGTGCCAGCAGTCCGGGACAGCGCTTTCTTAATGAAAAACTGTTTTTT
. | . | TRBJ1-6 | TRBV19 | CASRVADSPLHF | TGTGCCAGTAGAGTAGCCGATTCACCCCTCCACTTT
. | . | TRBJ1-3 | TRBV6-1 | CASLAQVGSGNTIYF | TGTGCCAGCTTGGCTCAGGTGGGCTCTGGAAACACCATATATTTT
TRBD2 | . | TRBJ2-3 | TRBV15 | CATSRDSGSGRVLDTQYF | TGTGCCACCAGCAGAGATAGTGGCAGCGGGAGGGTTTTAGATACGCAGTATTTT
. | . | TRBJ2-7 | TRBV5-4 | CASSFPTESYEQYF | TGTGCCAGCAGCTTCCCAACAGAATCCTACGAGCAGTACTTC
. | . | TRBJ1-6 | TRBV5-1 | CASSLGQSLASPLHF | TGCGCCAGCAGCTTGGGACAGAGCTTAGCTTCACCCCTCCACTTT
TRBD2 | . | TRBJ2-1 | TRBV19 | CASSITASGSTEQFF | TGTGCCAGTAGTATTACGGCTAGCGGGAGTACTGAGCAGTTCTTC
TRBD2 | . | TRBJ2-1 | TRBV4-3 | CASSQELAGGPEQFF | TGCGCCAGCAGCCAAGAACTAGCGGGAGGGCCTGAGCAGTTCTTC